This T cell receptor beta chain was profiled in a study of blood T cell repertoires in COVID-19. Study-wide background: Donors in the United States, Italy and Spain gave samples during acute or convalescent COVID-19.

The germline gives CDR1 MNHEY, CDR2 SVGAGI. The V end lost 0 bases, the J end lost 10 bases, and 10 bases lay between the germline ends. The CDR3 loop spans 14 amino acids. The Seattle patients joined while their infection was active and were tracked longitudinally afterward. Per the original data handling: For nucleated cells, counts were estimated from reference gene primer amplification. Sequencing used immunoSEQ multiplex PCR; TCRdb keeps in-frame clones, though not all of them. The V and J calls and the clone size are those of that table, but D and trimming were determined from the DNA. The sample consists of roughly 260,000 clones, approximately 92% of them appearing once.

This chain joins TRBV6-5 and TRBJ1-6; D is uncertain. Sequencing was done on a sample of peripheral blood. The sequence came from a person aged 18 to 35 with COVID-19, enrolled during active disease. The CDR3 DNA reads TGTGCCAGCAGTTACTCGATTGGGCCCTCACCCCTCCACTTT. Protein: CASSYSIGPSPLHF.